The 11 T cell receptor beta chains in this list originate from one sample, sequenced in a study of T cell clonality in common variable immunodeficiency. Measured with immunoSEQ multiplex PCR; TCRdb has only the in-frame clones, and not every one. The sample holds some 52,000 clones, and no clone turns up only once. Sequencing was carried out using peripheral blood mononuclear cells. The receptor set was obtained from a person between 18 and 69 years old in good health.

At least ten counts were recorded for this clone. The sequence runs out 3 residues before the end of the CDR3; the remainder is reconstructed from the germline J gene. The chain is built from TRBV7-3 and TRBJ1-6, with a weak D call TRBD1 (5 bases). Germline CDR1 and CDR2: SGHTA and FQGTGA. Trimming stripped 2 bases from V and 9 bases from J, with 14 bases between. CDR3 length equals 15 residues. CDR3 loop: CASSLFGGSVSPLHF. Incomplete CDR3 DNA: TGTGCCAGCAGCTTATTCGGGGGTTCGGTTTCACCC.

This clone was found many times. Compared with germline, one end of the junction differs, possibly owing to a read error. The missing CDR3 end, 3 residues past where the read stops, is filled in from the germline J gene. The chain has TRBV5-1 and TRBJ2-3; possibly TRBD2 for D (7 bases). Germline assignment: CDR1 SGHRS and CDR2 YFSETQ. This CDR3 is built from 17 residues. CDR3 sequence: CASSSKQGGGHTGTQYF. The sequenced CDR3 bases are TGCGCCAGCAGCTCCAAACAGGGAGGGGGACACACAGGTACG.

This clone was counted ten times or more. Read data end 3 residues before the CDR3 end; the end is taken from the germline J gene. The chain combines TRBV7-6 with TRBJ2-2; a possible D gene is TRBD1 (6 bases). Germline-derived CDR1 and CDR2 are SGHVS and FNYEAQ. V was trimmed by 3 bases and J by 4 bases, leaving 12 bases between them. The CDR3 is 15 residues long. CDR3 sequence: CASSLNRAGTGELFF. The sequenced part of the CDR3 DNA is TGTGCCAGCAGCTTGAACAGGGCGGGCACCGGGGAG.

This clone was observed a handful of times. The CDR3 end falls 3 residues outside the read, so it is completed with the germline J gene. The rearrangement joins TRBV19 to TRBJ1-2; D possibly corresponds to TRBD1 (5 bases). Trimming cost V 1 base and J 7 bases, with 10 bases left between them. CDR3 length: 13 residues. Germline V gives CDR1 LNHDA, CDR2 SQIVND (reference sequence). The CDR3 loop is CASSIGAGLGYTF. The CDR3 DNA, read in part, is TGTGCCAGTAGTATAGGCGCAGGGCTTGGC.

In this sample, this clone turned up many times. The read ends 3 residues shy of where the CDR3 ends; the end is completed using the germline J gene. This chain joins TRBV20-1 and TRBJ2-3, with TRBD2 matching over 7 bases. This CDR3 is 14 amino acids long. Germline V gene data show CDR1 as DFQATT and CDR2 as SNEGSKA (reference sequence). V was pared by 3 bases and J by 2 bases, with 5 bases of the junction left unmatched. The CDR3 loop is CSARLSGDTDTQYF. The part of the CDR3 DNA that was read is TGCAGTGCTAGGCTGAGCGGGGACACAGATACG.

In this sample, this clone turned up many times. The observed sequence ends 3 residues before the CDR3 terminus, with the missing tail filled in from the germline J gene. At the DNA level, this CDR3 is encoded by other sequences in the same sample as well. V gene TRBV19 combines with J gene TRBJ1-3, with TRBD1 identical over 7 bases. Germline assignment: CDR1 LNHDA and CDR2 SQIVND (reference sequence). CDR3 length: 16 residues. The V and J ends lost 7 bases and 6 bases, in that order; junction bases with no gene match: 15. The sequenced CDR3 bases are TGTGCCAGTACCCCAAGGATCAGGGGGAACGAAAACACC. Its protein is CASTPRIRGNENT. The entire CDR3 sequence reads CASTPRIRGNENTIYF.

This clone was recorded at least ten times. The CDR3 end lies 3 residues beyond the end of the read and is filled in from the germline J gene. This chain uses TRBV19 with TRBJ2-1, with D unclear. The CDR3 loop spans 11 amino acids. The germline V and J ends were trimmed by 5 bases and 4 bases, with 3 bases remaining between them. CDR1 is LNHDA and CDR2 is SQIVND in the germline V gene (reference sequence). The CDR3 DNA, read in part, is TGTGCCAGTAGTCAATACAATGAG. Encoded protein: CASSQYNE. The full CDR3 protein is CASSQYNEQFF.

This clone was detected many times. Coverage ceases 3 residues before the CDR3 finishes, and the germline J gene fills in the end. V is TRBV6-2 or TRBV6-3 and J is TRBJ1-6, with D tentatively TRBD1 (5 bases). Germline values: CDR1 MNHEY, CDR2 SVGEGT. V shed 0 bases and J shed 6 bases, with 6 bases lying between them. CDR3 size: 14 residues. The DNA read from the CDR3 is TGTGCCAGCAGTTACTCGCAGGGTAATTCACCC. Translated, it gives CASSYSQGNSP. In full, the CDR3 reads CASSYSQGNSPLHF.

This clone was seen a few times. The read ends 3 residues early relative to the CDR3; the germline J gene fills the gap. The J gene is TRBJ1-2, the V gene TRBV7-6, with D possibly being TRBD1 (5 bases). The CDR3 runs 16 residues. Germline CDR1 is SGHVS and CDR2 is FNYEAQ. CDR3 loop: CASSLGRGGSTDTYTF. The part of the CDR3 DNA that was read is TGTGCCAGCAGCTTGGGGCGGGGCGGTAGCACAGATACC.

In its sample, this clone was seen many times. The read ends 3 residues shy of where the CDR3 ends; the end is completed using the germline J gene. The chain has TRBV29-1 and TRBJ1-5; D perhaps matches TRBD1 (5 bases). Germline V lookup: CDR1 SQVTM, CDR2 ANQGSEA. The CDR3 contains 12 residues. V lost 4 bases and J 7 bases, leaving 11 bases between the germline ends. The sequenced part of the CDR3 DNA is TGCAGCGTTGGTGTGGGGGGGCAGCCC. Encoded protein: CSVGVGGQP. The whole CDR3 protein reads CSVGVGGQPQHF.

Many counts were recorded for this clone. The CDR3 here is CASSNPSGRHNEQFF. The sequenced CDR3 bases are TGTGCCAGCAGCAACCCTAGCGGGAGACACAATGAG. The chain employs TRBV7-3 and TRBJ2-1; TRBD2 matches 10 bases. The read terminates 3 residues before the CDR3 end, so the remaining end is supplied by the germline J gene. Germline CDR1 and CDR2: SGHTA and FQGTGA. This CDR3 contains 15 residues. V dropped 5 bases and J dropped 5; count of bases not matched to a gene: 6.